A single sample is the source of the 9 T cell receptor beta chains below, sequenced in a study of blood T cell repertoires in COVID-19. Measured with immunoSEQ multiplex PCR; TCRdb has only the in-frame clones, and not every one. The sample lists around 150,000 clones, roughly 80% seen once, with roughly 2% in the top ten. The source material was peripheral blood. These receptors came from a man in his sixties or seventies with acute or convalescent COVID-19.

This chain uses TRBV2 with TRBJ2-1; 8 bases align to TRBD2. CDR3 length equals 15 residues. Looked up from germline, CDR1 is SNHLY and CDR2 is FYNNEI. J gave up 3 bases and V 10 bases, and 11 bases lay outside the gene matches. The CDR3 region is CATKEGGGFYNEQFF. In nucleotides, the CDR3 is TGTGCCACCAAAGAGGGCGGGGGGTTCTACAATGAGCAGTTCTTC. The full variable domain, with the rest looked up from reference TRBV2 and TRBJ2-1, is EPEVTQTPSHQVTQMGQEVILRCVPISNHLYFYWYRQILGQKVEFLVSFYNNEISEKSEIFDDQFSVERPDGSNFTLKIRSTKLEDSAMYFCATKEGGGFYNEQFFGPGTRLTVL.

V gene TRBV3-1 (or the pseudogene TRBV3-2) combines with J gene TRBJ2-5; unclear D gene. Germline V gene sequence: CDR1 LGHDT, CDR2 YNNKEL (reference sequence). The CDR3 has 13 amino acids. The V gene lost 2 bases and the J gene lost 2 bases, with 6 bases spanning the gap. The CDR3 region has the DNA TGTGCCAGCAGCCAAAATAGACAAGAGACCCAGTACTTC. The encoded protein is CASSQNRQETQYF.

V is TRBV6-1 and J is TRBJ2-7; 10 nucleotides agree with TRBD1. The germline V gene has CDR1 MNHNS and CDR2 SASEGT. The ends lost 4 bases at V and 4 bases at J; junction bases unmatched: 10. This CDR3 comprises 16 residues. The CDR3 coding sequence is TGTGCCAGCAGTGTCCCCCGGGACAGGGGAGAGTACGAGCAGTACTTC. Amino acid sequence: CASSVPRDRGEYEQYF.

The CDR3 loop reads CASSLSLKETQYF. The DNA of the CDR3 is TGTGCCAGCAGTTTAAGCTTAAAAGAGACCCAGTACTTC. This chain joins TRBV27 and TRBJ2-5, with unresolved D. V lost 2 bases and J lost 3, with 7 bases in between. CDR1 MNHEY and CDR2 SMNVEV come from the germline V gene (reference sequence). This CDR3 has 13 residues.

V is TRBV7-2 and J is TRBJ1-3, with D possibly TRBD1 on 6 matching bases. V lost 6 bases and J 4 bases, leaving 10 bases between the germline ends. Germline-derived CDR1 and CDR2 are SGHTA and FQGNSA. The CDR3 runs to 13 residues. The CDR3 sequence is CASSQGWGNTIYF. In nucleotides, the CDR3 is TGTGCCAGCAGTCAGGGGTGGGGAAACACCATATATTTT. The whole variable domain, remainder taken from reference TRBV7-2 and TRBJ1-3, is GAGVSQSPSNKVTEKGKDVELRCDPISGHTALYWYRQSLGQGLEFLIYFQGNSAPDKSGLPSDRFSAERTGGSVSTLTIQRTQQEDSAVYLCASSQGWGNTIYFGEGSWLTVV.

The chain couples TRBV4-1 to TRBJ1-2; unclear D gene. Trimming shortened V by 0 bases and J by 4 bases, and 6 bases separated the two germline ends. The V gene's germline CDR1 is MGHRA and CDR2 YSYEKL. CDR3 length: 13 amino acids. This chain's CDR3 is CASSQDSLYGYTF. The CDR3 DNA is TGCGCCAGCAGCCAAGATTCCCTCTATGGCTACACCTTC.

The CDR3 coding sequence is TGCGCCAGCAGATCCGGCGGGCCTAGCACAGATACGCAGTATTTT. This gives the protein CASRSGGPSTDTQYF. The V and J genes are TRBV5-1 and TRBJ2-3; tentatively, D is TRBD2 (5 bases). The CDR3 is 15 residues long. Deletions cut 5 bases from V and 0 bases from J, with 13 bases between. Per germline, CDR1 SGHRS and CDR2 YFSETQ.

The rearrangement uses TRBV18 and TRBJ1-3; D is ambiguous. This CDR3 has 18 amino acids. Germline CDR1 is KGHSH and CDR2 is LQKENI. V was shortened by 1 base and J by 0 bases, with 16 bases between the two germline ends. CDR3 amino acids: CASSPRVVRPDSGNTIYF. The CDR3 DNA sequence: TGTGCCAGCTCACCACGTGTGGTCAGGCCGGACTCTGGAAACACCATATATTTT. Complete variable domain (other parts from reference TRBV18 and TRBJ1-3): NAGVMQNPRHLVRRRGQEARLRCSPMKGHSHVYWYRQLPEEGLKFMVYLQKENIIDESGMPKERFSAEFPKEGPSILRIQQVVRGDSAAYFCASSPRVVRPDSGNTIYFGEGSWLTVV.

The CDR3 is CASSQSGGTGATNEKLFF. The CDR3 coding sequence is TGTGCCAGCAGCCAAAGTGGGGGGACAGGGGCAACTAATGAAAAACTGTTTTTT. This chain links TRBV3-1 (or the pseudogene TRBV3-2) with TRBJ1-4, with TRBD1 matching over 10 bases. This CDR3 is 18 amino acids long. Germline trimming cut 2 bases from V and 0 bases from J; bases unmatched to any gene: 6. Germline lookup yields CDR1 LGHDT and CDR2 YNNKEL (reference sequence).